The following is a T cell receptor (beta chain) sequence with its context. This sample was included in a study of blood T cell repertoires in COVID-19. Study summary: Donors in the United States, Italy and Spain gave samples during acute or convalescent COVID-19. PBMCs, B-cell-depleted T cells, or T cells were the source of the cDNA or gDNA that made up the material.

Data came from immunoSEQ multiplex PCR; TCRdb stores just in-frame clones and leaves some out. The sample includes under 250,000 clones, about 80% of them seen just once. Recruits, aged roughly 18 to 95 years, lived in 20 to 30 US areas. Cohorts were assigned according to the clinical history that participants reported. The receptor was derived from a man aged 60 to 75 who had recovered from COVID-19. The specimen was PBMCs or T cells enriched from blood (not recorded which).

The CDR3 nucleotides read TGTGCCAGCTCGCCTGGACAGAACCCTAACTATGGCTACACCTTC. It encodes CASSPGQNPNYGYTF. J is TRBJ1-2 and V is TRBV18; possible D gene TRBD1, 6 bases. Germline loops: CDR1 KGHSH, CDR2 LQKENI. The CDR3 contains 15 residues. V lost 6 bases and J lost 0, with 14 bases in between.